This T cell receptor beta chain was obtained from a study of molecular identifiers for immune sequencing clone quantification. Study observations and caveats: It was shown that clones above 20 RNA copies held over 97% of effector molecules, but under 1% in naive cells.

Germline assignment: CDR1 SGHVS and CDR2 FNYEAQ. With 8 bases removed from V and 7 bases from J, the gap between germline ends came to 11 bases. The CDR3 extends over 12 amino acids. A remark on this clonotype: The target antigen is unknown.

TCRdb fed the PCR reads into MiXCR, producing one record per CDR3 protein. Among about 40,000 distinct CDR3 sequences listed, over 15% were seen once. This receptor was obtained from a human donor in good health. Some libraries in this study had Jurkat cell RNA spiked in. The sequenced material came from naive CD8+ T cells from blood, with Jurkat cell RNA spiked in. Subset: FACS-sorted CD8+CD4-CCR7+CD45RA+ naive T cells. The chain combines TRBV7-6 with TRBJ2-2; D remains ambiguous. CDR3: CASGDVVGELFF. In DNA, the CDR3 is TGTGCCAGCGGGGATGTGGTCGGGGAGCTGTTTTTT.